What follows are 32 T cell receptor beta chains derived from one specimen sequenced in a study of STAT5B mutations in CD4+ large granular lymphocyte leukemia (dated by TCRdb to the early 2020s). Libraries were built with the immunoSEQ multiplex PCR assay. Sourced from immuneACCESS, this table was stored by TCRdb with only in-frame sequences that have V and J called. A share of the clones is absent; for the studies checked, an unresolved V gene accounts for under half, and the remainder has no known explanation. A total of around 30,000 clones appear in this sample, about four fifths of them only once. The ten largest clones add up to approximately 3% of the sample. Sample: CD4+ T cells from blood buffy coats. These receptors originate from a human donor in good health.

The gene calls are TRBV7-2 and TRBJ2-1; D unresolved. Between the trimmed V and J ends, which lost 5 bases and 0 bases, there was a span of 17 bases. CDR3 length equals 17 residues. Germline loops: CDR1 SGHTA, CDR2 FQGNSA. The DNA of the CDR3 is TGTGCCAGCAGCCCCTTAGTTGTCTTTAGCTCCTACAATGAGCAGTTCTTC. Its protein product is CASSPLVVFSSYNEQFF.

The genes are TRBV5-1 and TRBJ2-6, with 8 bases aligning to TRBD2. The CDR3 length is 17 residues. V shed 0 bases and J 0 bases; nucleotides not matched to a gene: 2. CDR1 and CDR2 (germline): SGHRS, YFSETQ. DNA of the CDR3: TGCGCCAGCAGCTTGGGCGGGAGGAGCTCTGGGGCCAACGTCCTGACTTTC. Residues: CASSLGGRSSGANVLTF.

V gene TRBV5-1 combines with J gene TRBJ2-3; 7 bases are shared with TRBD2. Germline trimming cut 4 bases from V and 0 bases from J; bases unmatched to any gene: 5. The CDR3 sequence is 15 residues long. The germline V gene has CDR1 SGHRS and CDR2 YFSETQ. CDR3 in DNA: TGCGCCAGCAGCCCTTATAGCGGGAGCACAGATACGCAGTATTTT. Translating it yields CASSPYSGSTDTQYF. Together with reference TRBV5-1 and TRBJ2-3, the CDR3 gives the full variable domain: KAGVTQTPRYLIKTRGQQVTLSCSPISGHRSVSWYQQTPGQGLQFLFEYFSETQRNKGNFPGRFSGRQFSNSRSEMNVSTLELGDSALYLCASSPYSGSTDTQYFGPGTRLTVL.

This clone was counted a few times. The rearrangement joins TRBV20-1 to TRBJ1-1, with D hard to call. Germline V gene data show CDR1 as DFQATT and CDR2 as SNEGSKA (reference sequence). The CDR3 spans 11 residues. With 3 bases removed from V and 7 bases from J, the gap between germline ends came to 9 bases. CDR3 in amino acids: CSASDTLEAFF. The CDR3 DNA follows: TGCAGTGCTAGTGACACCCTTGAAGCTTTCTTT.

The chain has TRBV18 and TRBJ2-5; D is perhaps TRBD1 or TRBD2 (6 bases each). CDR3 size: 16 residues. The germline gives CDR1 KGHSH, CDR2 LQKENI. Trimming removed 1 base at V and 0 bases at J, with 12 bases between. The CDR3 DNA is TGTGCCAGCTCACCACAGGGCGGGACACACCAAGAGACCCAGTACTTC. It translates to CASSPQGGTHQETQYF.

V usage is TRBV9 and J usage is TRBJ2-2; no firm D call. The V end was cut by 5 bases, the J end by 1 base, with 3 bases between. Looked up from germline, CDR1 is SGDLS and CDR2 is YYNGEE. CDR3 length: 12 residues. CDR3 nucleotides: TGTGCCAGCAGTCTGAACACCGGGGAGCTGTTTTTT. It specifies CASSLNTGELFF.

This clone occurred a few times. V is TRBV15 and J is TRBJ1-3, with D unresolved. The CDR3 is 13 amino acids. Germline loops: CDR1 LNHNV, CDR2 YYDKDF (reference sequence). The V and J ends lost 1 base and 8 bases respectively, with 9 bases between them. As DNA, the CDR3 is TGTGCCACCAGCAGAGGGGTTAGAGACACCATATATTTT. Its translation: CATSRGVRDTIYF.

This rearrangement joins TRBV15 to TRBJ2-1; D not certain. The length of the CDR3 is 13 residues. Looked up from germline, CDR1 is LNHNV and CDR2 is YYDKDF (reference sequence). The ends were cut back, 5 bases at V and 8 bases at J, with 13 bases in the middle. The CDR3 is CATSSVRPHEQFF. CDR3 coding DNA: TGTGCCACCAGCTCAGTCCGCCCCCATGAGCAGTTCTTC.

The V call is TRBV27, the J call TRBJ2-3, with TRBD2 identical over 12 bases. The CDR3 has 16 residues. Per germline, CDR1 MNHEY and CDR2 SMNVEV (reference sequence). Trimming took 5 bases from V and 3 from J; bases not matched to a gene: 6. CDR3 region: CASSGTSGRTTDTQYF. CDR3 nucleotide sequence: TGTGCCAGCAGTGGCACTAGCGGGAGGACGACAGATACGCAGTATTTT.

The J gene is TRBJ2-2, the V gene TRBV27; unclear D gene. This CDR3 region has 13 residues. The germline V gene has CDR1 MNHEY and CDR2 SMNVEV (reference sequence). V was trimmed by 3 bases and J by 4 bases, leaving 6 bases between them. The CDR3 loop is CASSFPPTGELFF. The CDR3 bases are TGTGCCAGCAGTTTCCCCCCCACCGGGGAGCTGTTTTTT.

This CDR3 reads CASCQQGRATEAFF. The CDR3 DNA reads TGTGCCAGCTGCCAACAGGGAAGGGCGACTGAAGCTTTCTTT. The rearrangement uses TRBV25-1 and TRBJ1-1, with TRBD1 as a possible D gene (6 bases). The germline CDR1 and CDR2 sequences are MGHDK and SYGVNS. V was pared by 8 bases and J by 5 bases, with 18 bases between. CDR3 length: 14 amino acids.

This clone was observed a single time. The chain carries TRBV6-5 and TRBJ1-4; D unclear. The CDR3 is 15 residues long. The V end lost 0 bases, the J end lost 8 bases, and 13 bases lay between the germline ends. The germline V gene has CDR1 MNHEY and CDR2 SVGAGI. The CDR3 region has the DNA TGTGCCAGCAGTTACTCGTTTACGGCACCAGAAAAACTGTTTTTT. This translates into CASSYSFTAPEKLFF.

The chain has TRBV5-1 and TRBJ2-5; D is unresolved. This CDR3 is 13 amino acids long. V shed 0 bases and J shed 3 bases, with 6 bases lying between them. CDR1 and CDR2 from the germline V gene are SGHRS and YFSETQ. The CDR3 is CASSLVVEETQYF. The CDR3 coding sequence is TGCGCCAGCAGCTTGGTAGTAGAAGAGACCCAGTACTTC.

The genes are TRBV7-2 and TRBJ2-3; 8 bases fit TRBD2. Germline V gene sequence: CDR1 SGHTA, CDR2 FQGNSA. The CDR3 extends over 15 amino acids. After removal of 4 bases from V and 6 bases from J, the junction contained 9 bases not matched to a gene. The CDR3 DNA sequence: TGTGCCAGCAGCTCCGTGTCCGGGAGGGTGGATACGCAGTATTTT. It specifies CASSSVSGRVDTQYF. Based on the CDR3 plus reference TRBV7-2 and TRBJ2-3, the full variable domain is GAGVSQSPSNKVTEKGKDVELRCDPISGHTALYWYRQSLGQGLEFLIYFQGNSAPDKSGLPSDRFSAERTGGSVSTLTIQRTQQEDSAVYLCASSSVSGRVDTQYFGPGTRLTVL.

The rearrangement links TRBV20-1 to TRBJ2-3; D is ambiguous. CDR1 and CDR2 (germline): DFQATT, SNEGSKA (reference sequence). V dropped 5 bases and J dropped 6 bases, with 6 bases sitting between them. This CDR3 has 10 residues. The CDR3 nucleotides are TGCAGTGCTGGTTCGGATACGCAGTATTTT. The encoded protein is CSAGSDTQYF.

The CDR3 region has the DNA TGTGCTAGTGGTTTGGGACAGGGGAGTGAAGCTTTCTTT. This sequence encodes CASGLGQGSEAFF. The V gene is TRBV12-5, the J gene TRBJ1-1, with 8 bases lining up with TRBD1. CDR3 length: 13 residues. V shed 1 base, J shed 7 bases, and the junction held 2 bases outside the gene matches. Germline V CDR1 and CDR2: LGHNT, FRNRAP.

The chain links TRBV19 to TRBJ1-6; 7 bases line up with TRBD1. CDR3 length equals 15 residues. Unmatched junction bases numbered 7, after V lost 3 bases and J lost 8 bases. CDR1 and CDR2 from the germline V gene are LNHDA and SQIVND (reference sequence). CDR3 sequence reads: CASSIYGQGDSPLHF. In DNA form, the CDR3 reads TGTGCCAGTAGTATTTATGGGCAGGGGGATTCACCCCTCCACTTT.

The table lists this clone with a few counts. The genes are TRBV4-2 and TRBJ2-2; D remains unclear. Germline CDR1 reads LGHNA; CDR2 reads YNFKEQ. The CDR3 runs to 15 residues. V was clipped by 4 bases and J by 8 bases, with 17 bases between them. DNA of the CDR3: TGTGCCAGCAGCCCGTTAGGCGGTCTAGGGGGGGAGCTGTTTTTT. Encoded protein: CASSPLGGLGGELFF.

This clone came up once. The chain joins TRBV7-9 to TRBJ2-3, with D possibly being TRBD1 (6 bases). Deletions cut 5 bases from V and 4 bases from J, with 19 bases between. CDR3 length: 16 amino acids. Germline V gives CDR1 SEHNR, CDR2 FQNEAQ (reference sequence). The CDR3 DNA reads as TGTGCCAGCAGCCAAACCACAGGGCTTGGCTCAGATACGCAGTATTTT. Amino acids: CASSQTTGLGSDTQYF.

This clone turned up a few times. The chain joins TRBV18 to TRBJ2-5; TRBD2 is a possible D gene (7 bases). The V gene lost 6 bases and the J gene lost 8 bases, with 16 bases spanning the gap. Per the germline V gene, CDR1 is KGHSH and CDR2 is LQKENI. The CDR3 has 13 residues. The CDR3 DNA is TGTGCCAGCTCGCCGGGGGGCGAAAGAACCCAGTACTTC. The encoded protein is CASSPGGERTQYF. The full variable domain, in which reference TRBV18 and TRBJ2-5 provide the parts outside the CDR3, is NAGVMQNPRHLVRRRGQEARLRCSPMKGHSHVYWYRQLPEEGLKFMVYLQKENIIDESGMPKERFSAEFPKEGPSILRIQQVVRGDSAAYFCASSPGGERTQYFGPGTRLLVL.

In the case of this clone: Other DNA sequences in the sample encode the same CDR3. This chain links TRBV4-3 with TRBJ1-2; unclear D gene. V lost 0 bases to trimming and J lost 2 bases, with 7 bases between them. CDR1 is LGHNA and CDR2 is YSLEER in the germline V gene. This CDR3 is 14 amino acids long. CDR3 sequence: CASSQELGNYGYTF. CDR3 nucleotides: TGCGCCAGCAGCCAAGAGCTGGGGAACTATGGCTACACCTTC.

The chain joins TRBV30 to TRBJ1-2; maybe TRBD1 (5 bases). Germline CDR1 and CDR2: GTSNPN and SVGIG (reference sequence). The V and J ends lost 2 bases and 7 bases respectively, with 11 bases between them. The CDR3 extends over 12 amino acids. In nucleotides, the CDR3 is TGTGCCTGGAGTCGAGGGGCGGGTGGCTACACCTTC. Encoded protein: CAWSRGAGGYTF. The whole variable domain, filled in from reference TRBV30 and TRBJ1-2, reads SQTIHQWPATLVQPVGSPLSLECTVEGTSNPNLYWYRQAAGRGLQLLFYSVGIGQISSEVPQNLSASRPQDRQFILSSKKLLLSDSGFYLCAWSRGAGGYTFGSGTRLTVV.

The rearrangement uses TRBV13 and TRBJ1-3; D gene unclear. V lost 2 bases to trimming and J lost 2 bases, with 10 bases between them. Per the germline V gene, CDR1 is PRHDT and CDR2 is FYEKMQ (reference sequence). CDR3 length equals 15 residues. CDR3 sequence reads: CASSLSGVPGNTIYF. The CDR3 bases are TGTGCCAGCAGCTTATCGGGAGTTCCTGGAAACACCATATATTTT.

The chain employs TRBV6-6 and TRBJ1-2, with D perhaps TRBD1 (6 bases). V was trimmed by 2 bases and J by 7 bases, leaving 17 bases between them. Per the germline V gene, CDR1 is MNHNY and CDR2 is SVGAGI (reference sequence). The CDR3 totals 15 residues. CDR3: CASSYQGNPNSGYTF. CDR3 nucleotides: TGTGCCAGCAGTTACCAGGGGAATCCTAATAGTGGCTACACCTTC.

A few counts support this clone. The gene calls are TRBV7-2 and TRBJ2-7; D possibly corresponds to TRBD2 (5 bases). With 5 bases removed from V and 3 bases from J, the gap between germline ends came to 17 bases. The V gene's germline CDR1 is SGHTA and CDR2 FQGNSA. The CDR3 sequence is 15 residues long. CDR3 nucleotide sequence: TGTGCCAGCAGCCGAGCCGGGAACCTCAACTACGAGCAGTACTTC. Translating it yields CASSRAGNLNYEQYF.

This clone was observed once. J is TRBJ2-7 and V is TRBV5-6; TRBD1 might be the D (6 bases). Trimming took off 3 bases at V and 6 bases at J, with 16 bases between the two ends. This CDR3 is built from 14 residues. CDR1 is SGHDT, CDR2 YYEEEE, per germline. CDR3 nucleotide sequence: TGTGCCAGCAGCTGGAACAGGGCCCTCTCCGAGCAGTACTTC. It codes for CASSWNRALSEQYF.

The count of this clone is one. This sequence joins TRBV11-2 and TRBJ2-3, with D possibly being TRBD1 (6 bases). V gave up 0 bases and J gave up 5 bases, with 12 bases separating them. In germline, CDR1 is SGHAT, CDR2 FQNNGV. This CDR3 region has 15 residues. CDR3: CASSLDRGKGDTQYF. Written as DNA, the CDR3 is TGTGCCAGCAGCTTAGACAGGGGTAAGGGAGATACGCAGTATTTT.

The rearrangement uses TRBV18 and TRBJ2-7; 8 positions agree with TRBD1. V lost 3 bases and J lost 3; bases outside the gene matches: 7. This CDR3 comprises 15 residues. Germline CDR1 KGHSH, CDR2 LQKENI. The CDR3 spells CASSPMTGAGYEQYF. Here the CDR3 DNA reads TGTGCCAGCTCACCCATGACAGGGGCGGGCTACGAGCAGTACTTC.

The V gene is TRBV10-1, the J gene TRBJ2-2, with 10 bases identical to TRBD2. J gave up 5 bases and V 8 bases, and 5 bases lay outside the gene matches. From germline, CDR1 is WNHNN and CDR2 SYGVQD (reference sequence). The CDR3 consists of 14 residues. The CDR3 DNA reads TGCGCCAGCCGAGCGGGAGGGGGTACCGGGGAGCTGTTTTTT. Encoded protein: CASRAGGGTGELFF.

The V and J genes are TRBV11-3 and TRBJ1-1; D might be TRBD1 (5 bases). CDR1 SGHNT and CDR2 YENEEA come from the germline V gene. This CDR3 region has 17 residues. V lost 4 bases, J lost 4 bases, and 22 bases lay in between. The CDR3 loop reads CASSSTIAGGGATEAFF. CDR3 bases: TGTGCCAGCAGCTCTACGATCGCCGGGGGAGGAGCCACTGAAGCTTTCTTT.

The V gene is TRBV7-6, the J gene TRBJ2-5; the D is unclear. CDR1 and CDR2 (germline): SGHVS, FNYEAQ. The CDR3 spans 11 residues. Deletions cut 2 bases from V and 5 bases from J, with 3 bases between. CDR3 protein: CASSLTETQYF. CDR3 DNA sequence: TGTGCCAGCAGCTTAACGGAGACCCAGTACTTC.

The rearrangement uses TRBV21-1 and TRBJ2-7; the listed D gene, TRBD2, was not tested against the DNA. TRBV21-1 is assigned pseudogene status. The CDR3 is 17 amino acids. CDR3 nucleotide sequence: TGTGCCAGCAGCAAACTAGCCGGGACTAGCGGCTCCTACGAGCAGTACTTC. Encoded protein: CASSKLAGTSGSYEQYF.